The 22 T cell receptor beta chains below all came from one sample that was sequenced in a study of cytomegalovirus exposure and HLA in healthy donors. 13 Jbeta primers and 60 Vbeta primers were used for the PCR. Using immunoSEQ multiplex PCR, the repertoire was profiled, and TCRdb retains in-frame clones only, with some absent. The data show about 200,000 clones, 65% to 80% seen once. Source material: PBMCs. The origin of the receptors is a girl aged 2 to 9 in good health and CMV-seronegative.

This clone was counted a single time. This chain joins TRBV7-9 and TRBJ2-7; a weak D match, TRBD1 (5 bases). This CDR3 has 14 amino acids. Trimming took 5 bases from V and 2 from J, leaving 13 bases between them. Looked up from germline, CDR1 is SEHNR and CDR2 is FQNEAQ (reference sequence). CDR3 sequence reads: CASSPRQSPYEQYF. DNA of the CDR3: TGTGCCAGCAGCCCCCGACAGTCCCCCTACGAGCAGTACTTC.

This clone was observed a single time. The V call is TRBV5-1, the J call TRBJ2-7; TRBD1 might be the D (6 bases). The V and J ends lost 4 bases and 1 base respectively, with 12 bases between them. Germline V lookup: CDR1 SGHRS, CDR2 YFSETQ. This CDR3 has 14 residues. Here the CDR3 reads CASSPWGPSYEQYF. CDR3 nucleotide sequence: TGCGCCAGCAGCCCGTGGGGGCCATCCTACGAGCAGTACTTC.

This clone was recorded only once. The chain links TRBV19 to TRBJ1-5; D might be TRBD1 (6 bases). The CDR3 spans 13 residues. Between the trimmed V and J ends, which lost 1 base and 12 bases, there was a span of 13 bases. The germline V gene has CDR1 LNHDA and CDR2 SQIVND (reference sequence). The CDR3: CASSIGAGGGQHF. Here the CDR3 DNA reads TGTGCCAGTAGTATAGGGGCTGGGGGCGGCCAGCATTTT.

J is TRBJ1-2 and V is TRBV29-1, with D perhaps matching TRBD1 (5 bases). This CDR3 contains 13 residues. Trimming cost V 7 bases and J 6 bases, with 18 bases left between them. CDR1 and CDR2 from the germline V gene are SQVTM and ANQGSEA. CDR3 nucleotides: TGCAGCGCCCGGAGTGGAGGGGAGAATGGCTACACCTTC. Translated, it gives CSARSGGENGYTF.

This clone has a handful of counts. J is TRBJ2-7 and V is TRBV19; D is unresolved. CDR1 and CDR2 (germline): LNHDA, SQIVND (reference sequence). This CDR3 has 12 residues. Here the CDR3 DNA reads TGTGCAACAGCCCTCCTCCGCTACGAGCAGTACTTC. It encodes CATALLRYEQYF.

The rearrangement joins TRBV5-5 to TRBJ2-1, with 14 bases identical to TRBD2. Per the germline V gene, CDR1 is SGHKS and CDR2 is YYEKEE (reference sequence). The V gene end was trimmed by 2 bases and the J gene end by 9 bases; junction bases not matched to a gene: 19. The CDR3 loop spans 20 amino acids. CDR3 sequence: CASSFFLRLAGGRGESEQFF. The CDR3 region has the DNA TGTGCCAGCAGCTTCTTCCTACGACTAGCGGGGGGGCGAGGGGAAAGTGAGCAGTTCTTC.

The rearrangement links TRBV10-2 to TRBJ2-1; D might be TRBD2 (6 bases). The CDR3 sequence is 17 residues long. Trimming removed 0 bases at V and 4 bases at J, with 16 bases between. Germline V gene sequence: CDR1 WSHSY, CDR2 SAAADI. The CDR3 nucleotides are TGCGCCAGCAGTGAGTCGAGGGGACGGGACTTTTACAATGAGCAGTTCTTC. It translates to CASSESRGRDFYNEQFF.

The CDR3 nucleotides read TGCGCCAGCAGCTTGGTAACAGGGCCGAACACTGAAGCTTTCTTT. It yields the protein CASSLVTGPNTEAFF. This chain links TRBV5-1 with TRBJ1-1; possible D gene TRBD1, 6 bases. V was trimmed by 0 bases and J by 1 base, leaving 10 bases between them. Looked up from germline, CDR1 is SGHRS and CDR2 is YFSETQ. The CDR3 totals 15 residues.

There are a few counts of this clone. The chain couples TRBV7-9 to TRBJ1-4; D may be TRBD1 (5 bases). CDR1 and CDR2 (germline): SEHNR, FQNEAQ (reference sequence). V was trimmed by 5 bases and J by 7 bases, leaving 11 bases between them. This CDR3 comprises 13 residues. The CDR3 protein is CASSLSGGEKLFF. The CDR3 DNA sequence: TGTGCCAGCAGCCTCTCGGGGGGTGAAAAACTGTTTTTT.

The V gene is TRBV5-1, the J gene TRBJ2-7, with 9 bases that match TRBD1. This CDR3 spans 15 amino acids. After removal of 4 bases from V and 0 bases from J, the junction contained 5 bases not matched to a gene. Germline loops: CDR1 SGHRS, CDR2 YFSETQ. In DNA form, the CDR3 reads TGCGCCAGCAGCCTGTCGGGACAGGGCTCCTACGAGCAGTACTTC. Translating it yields CASSLSGQGSYEQYF.

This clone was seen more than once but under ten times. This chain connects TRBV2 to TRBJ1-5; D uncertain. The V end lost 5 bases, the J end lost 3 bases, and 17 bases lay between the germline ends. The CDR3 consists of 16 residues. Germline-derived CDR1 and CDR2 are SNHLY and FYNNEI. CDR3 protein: CASSPKAARINQPQHF. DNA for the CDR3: TGTGCCAGCAGTCCTAAGGCGGCCAGAATCAATCAGCCCCAGCATTTT.

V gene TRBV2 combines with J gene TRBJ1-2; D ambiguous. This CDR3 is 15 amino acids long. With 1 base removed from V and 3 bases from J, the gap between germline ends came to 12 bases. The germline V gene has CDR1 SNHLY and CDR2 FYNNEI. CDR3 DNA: TGTGCCAGCAGTGAAGAAATGGGGAGAGACTATGGCTACACCTTC. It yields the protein CASSEEMGRDYGYTF.

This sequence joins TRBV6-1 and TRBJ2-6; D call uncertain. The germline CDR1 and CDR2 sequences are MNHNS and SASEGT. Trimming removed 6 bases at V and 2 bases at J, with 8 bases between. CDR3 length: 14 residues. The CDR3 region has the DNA TGTGCCAGCAGGCTAGACCCTGGGGCCAACGTCCTGACTTTC. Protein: CASRLDPGANVLTF.

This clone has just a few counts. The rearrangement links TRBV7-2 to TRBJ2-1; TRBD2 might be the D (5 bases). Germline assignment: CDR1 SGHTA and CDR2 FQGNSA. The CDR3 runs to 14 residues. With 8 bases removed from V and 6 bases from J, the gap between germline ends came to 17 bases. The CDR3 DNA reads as TGTGCCAGCGTACCCGGGGATGGTGTCAATGAGCAGTTCTTC. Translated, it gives CASVPGDGVNEQFF.

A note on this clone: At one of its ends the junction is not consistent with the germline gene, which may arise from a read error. The CDR3 DNA follows: TGTGCCAGCAGCGACGGAGTGCGGAACGCTAACACTGAAGCTATCTTT. Protein product: CASSDGVRNANTEAIF. V and J are TRBV5-4 and TRBJ1-1, with no clear D. The CDR3 consists of 16 residues. Germline V gene lookup returns CDR1 SGHNT and CDR2 YYREEE (reference sequence).

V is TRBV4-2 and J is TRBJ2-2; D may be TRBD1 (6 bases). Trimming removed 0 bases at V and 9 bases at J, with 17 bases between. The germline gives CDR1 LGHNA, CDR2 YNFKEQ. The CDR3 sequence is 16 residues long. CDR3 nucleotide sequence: TGTGCCAGCAGCCAAGATCTAGCAGGGGTGGGTAGGGAGCTGTTTTTT. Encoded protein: CASSQDLAGVGRELFF.

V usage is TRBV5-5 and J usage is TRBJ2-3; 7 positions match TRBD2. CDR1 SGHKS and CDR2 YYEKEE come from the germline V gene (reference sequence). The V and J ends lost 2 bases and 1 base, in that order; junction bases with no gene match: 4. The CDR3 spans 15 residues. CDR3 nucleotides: TGTGCCAGCAGCTTTTATGGGGGGGGCACAGATACGCAGTATTTT. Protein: CASSFYGGGTDTQYF.

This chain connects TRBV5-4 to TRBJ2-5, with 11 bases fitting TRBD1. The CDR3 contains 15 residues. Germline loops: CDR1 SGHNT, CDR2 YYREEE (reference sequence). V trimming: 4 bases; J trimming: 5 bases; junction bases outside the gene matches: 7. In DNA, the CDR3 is TGTGCCAGCAGCCCCGGGACAGGGGGTTTGGAGACCCAGTACTTC. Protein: CASSPGTGGLETQYF.

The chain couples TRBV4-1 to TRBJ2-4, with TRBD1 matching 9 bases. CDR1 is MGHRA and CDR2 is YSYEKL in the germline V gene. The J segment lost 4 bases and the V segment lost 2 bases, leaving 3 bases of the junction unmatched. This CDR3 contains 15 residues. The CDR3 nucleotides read TGCGCCAGCAGCCAAAAAGGGACAGGGAAAAACATTCAGTACTTC. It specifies CASSQKGTGKNIQYF.

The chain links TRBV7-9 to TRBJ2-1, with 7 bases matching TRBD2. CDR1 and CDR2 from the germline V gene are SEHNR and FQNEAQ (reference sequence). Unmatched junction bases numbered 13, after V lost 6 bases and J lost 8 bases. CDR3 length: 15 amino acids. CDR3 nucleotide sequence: TGTGCCAGCAGTCCGACTAGCCAGAAAACACATGAGCAGTTCTTC. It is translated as CASSPTSQKTHEQFF.

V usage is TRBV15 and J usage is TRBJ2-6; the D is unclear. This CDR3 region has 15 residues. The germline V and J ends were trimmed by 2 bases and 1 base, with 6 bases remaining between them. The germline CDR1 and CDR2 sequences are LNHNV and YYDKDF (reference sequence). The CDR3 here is CATSRMTSGANVLTF. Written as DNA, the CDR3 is TGTGCCACCAGCAGAATGACTTCTGGGGCCAACGTCCTGACTTTC.

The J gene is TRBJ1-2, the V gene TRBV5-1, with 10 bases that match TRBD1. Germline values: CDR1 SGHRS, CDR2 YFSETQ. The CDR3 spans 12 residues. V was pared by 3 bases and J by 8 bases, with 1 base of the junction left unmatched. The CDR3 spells CASSWTGGGYTF. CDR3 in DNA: TGCGCCAGCAGCTGGACAGGGGGAGGCTACACCTTC.